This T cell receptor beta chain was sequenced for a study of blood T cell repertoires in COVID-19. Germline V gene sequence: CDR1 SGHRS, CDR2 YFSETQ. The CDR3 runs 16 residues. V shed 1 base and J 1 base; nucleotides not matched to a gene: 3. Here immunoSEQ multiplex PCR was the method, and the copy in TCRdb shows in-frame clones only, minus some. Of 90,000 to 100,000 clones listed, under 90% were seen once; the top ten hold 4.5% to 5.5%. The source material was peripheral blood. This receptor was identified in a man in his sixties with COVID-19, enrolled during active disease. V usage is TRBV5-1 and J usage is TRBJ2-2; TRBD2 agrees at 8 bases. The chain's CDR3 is CASSLLAGMNTGELFF. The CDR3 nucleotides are TGCGCCAGCAGCTTGTTAGCGGGGATGAACACCGGGGAGCTGTTTTTT.